Reported below is one T cell receptor (beta chain). What it binds is not known. Profiled with immunoSEQ multiplex PCR; TCRdb holds only in-frame clones, not every one. The table includes 62,000 or so clones, about 90% detected once. V was cut by 4 bases and J by 1 base, with 11 bases left in between. The germline gives CDR1 SGHNT, CDR2 YYREEE (reference sequence). This CDR3 contains 14 residues. These data are taken from a study of graft-versus-host responses after intestinal transplantation. About the study: All recipients were transplanted with multivisceral, liver-intestinal, or isolated intestinal grafts. Anti-thymocyte globulin was used for induction in all recipients, who then took tacrolimus and steroids for approximately 3 years.

The study, taken as a whole, reports: High graft-versus-host to host-versus-graft clonal ratios were found in allografts of patients who had graft-donor T cell macrochimerism.

The source is a human patient who received an intestinal transplant, so some T cells may come from the graft donor. V gene TRBV5-4 combines with J gene TRBJ1-1; TRBD1 is a possible D gene (5 bases). Sequences were derived from PBMCs, sampled 26 days after transplant. In nucleotides, the CDR3 is TGTGCCAGCAGCCAGGACATATCGAACACTGAAGCTTTCTTT. Its translation: CASSQDISNTEAFF.